This TCR beta chain derives from a study of lymphopenia after photon versus proton radiotherapy. This CDR3 is 16 amino acids long. V was clipped by 2 bases and J by 5 bases; unmatched bases: 12. Germline values: CDR1 SGHNT, CDR2 YYREEE (reference sequence). The data were produced by immunoSEQ multiplex PCR, yet TCRdb's version contains in-frame clones alone and is incomplete. The sample carries over 35,000 clones, around 86% recorded once. Here the sequenced sample was peripheral blood, taken from a patient treated with proton-based radiotherapy. V usage is TRBV5-4 and J usage is TRBJ2-5; 7 bases agree with TRBD1. This clonotype was obtained from an older woman with pancreatic cancer. CDR3 residues: CASSLLGQASGETQYF. The CDR3 nucleotides read TGTGCCAGCAGCTTACTTGGACAGGCCTCCGGGGAGACCCAGTACTTC.